These 8 T cell receptor beta chains share one sample of origin, sequenced in a study of glioma-infiltrating T cells (dated by TCRdb to 2015 to 2016). The reads were generated on an Illumina MiSeq. TCR alpha and beta CDR3 regions were amplified with the iRepertoire nested amplicon-rescue multiplex PCR (arm-PCR) platform from RNA. TCRdb cleaned the public reads at Q25 with fastp, built clones with MiXCR and kept in-frame beta chains. CDR3 protein duplicates are merged, each entry listing the most common genes and DNA. Counted in this sample were around 140,000 distinct CDR3 sequences; approximately 40% of them appeared once. Roughly 20% of the sample is in the top ten clones. What was sequenced was glioma tissue, nonneoplastic brain tissue, or PBMCs (not recorded which). Source of these receptors: a human donor with low-grade glioma or glioblastoma, undergoing nonglioma brain surgery, or in good health (not recorded which).

V usage is TRBV2 and J usage is TRBJ1-5; D is ambiguous. CDR3 length equals 15 residues. V was trimmed by 10 bases and J by 3 bases, leaving 19 bases between them. Germline V lookup: CDR1 SNHLY, CDR2 FYNNEI. The CDR3: CAISLGSSPNQPQHF. CDR3 DNA sequence: TGTGCCATATCCTTGGGGTCCTCTCCCAATCAGCCCCAGCATTTT.

V usage is TRBV5-1 and J usage is TRBJ1-1, with D unclear. This CDR3 contains 13 residues. Germline lookup yields CDR1 SGHRS and CDR2 YFSETQ. Trimming removed 2 bases from V and 3 bases from J, with 8 bases in between. CDR3 region: CASSFQADTEAFF. As DNA, the CDR3 is TGCGCCAGCAGCTTCCAGGCCGACACTGAAGCTTTCTTT.

The chain couples TRBV2 to TRBJ2-5; D possibly uses TRBD1 or TRBD2 (6 bases each). This CDR3 is 13 amino acids long. V lost 8 bases and J 3 bases, leaving 13 bases between the germline ends. Per the germline V gene, CDR1 is SNHLY and CDR2 is FYNNEI. CDR3 coding DNA: TGTGCCAGCGGGGCCGGGGGCAAAGAGACCCAGTACTTC. Translated: CASGAGGKETQYF.

Details on this clonotype: With a much larger clone just one base away, this may be a read error. The V and J genes are TRBV6-6 and TRBJ2-3; no definite D call. The CDR3 length is 11 residues. Germline-derived CDR1 and CDR2 are MNHNY and SVGAGI (reference sequence). CDR3 DNA sequence: TGTGCCAGCCGCACCACAGATGCGCAGTATTTT. It translates to CASRTTDAQYF.

This clonotype was observed a handful of times. This chain joins TRBV20-1 and TRBJ2-7; D is unclear. The germline V gene has CDR1 DFQATT and CDR2 SNEGSKA (reference sequence). This CDR3 comprises 14 residues. V lost 7 bases to trimming and J lost 5 bases, with 21 bases between them. In DNA form, the CDR3 reads TGCAGTGTATCCCGACGGCAAGGTTTCGACGAGCAGTACTTC. It is translated as CSVSRRQGFDEQYF.

This clonotype was seen a few times. The chain couples TRBV27 to TRBJ2-7, with 11 bases matching TRBD2. The CDR3 covers 17 residues. Germline CDR1 MNHEY, CDR2 SMNVEV (reference sequence). The J segment lost 2 bases and the V segment lost 4 bases, leaving 10 bases of the junction unmatched. The CDR3 region is CASSSPRLAGKAYEQYF. Here the CDR3 DNA reads TGTGCCAGCAGTTCACCCAGACTAGCGGGAAAGGCCTACGAGCAGTACTTC.

This clonotype was counted only a few times. The genes are TRBV7-2 and TRBJ2-5; no firm D call. Trimming pared 4 bases from V and 7 bases from J, leaving 10 bases between. Germline values: CDR1 SGHTA, CDR2 FQGNSA. This CDR3 region has 12 residues. Written as DNA, the CDR3 is TGTGCCAGCAGCTCCCAGGACGGGACCCAGTACTTC. It codes for CASSSQDGTQYF.

J is TRBJ2-1 and V is TRBV4-1, with a possible D match to TRBD2 (7 bases). This CDR3 is built from 17 residues. V was pared by 0 bases and J by 4 bases, with 16 bases between. Germline V gene lookup returns CDR1 MGHRA and CDR2 YSYEKL. DNA of the CDR3: TGCGCCAGCAGCCAAGAAGGAGCGGGGACACCTTACAATGAGCAGTTCTTC. This translates into CASSQEGAGTPYNEQFF.